This TCR beta chain was profiled in a study of T cells in Graves' hyperthyroidism and ophthalmopathy. Findings and limits, study-wide: The model identified upcoming ophthalmopathy a median around 7.1 months ahead of onset.

Researchers took RNA transcripts and amplified the TCR beta CDR3 regions from them. When the TCR CDR3 underwent first-round RT-PCR, the HTBI primer set was used. TCRdb redid the calling of the multiplex PCR reads with MiXCR, one entry per CDR3 protein. Of under 300,000 distinct CDR3 sequences listed, 12% to 15% are singletons. This clonotype was detected ten times or more. Antigen specificity is unknown. Stable hyperthyroidism: no ophthalmopathy progression over 18 months of follow-up. Thyroid ultrasound, orbital computed tomography, clinical symptoms, and serum thyroxine and TRAb underpinned diagnoses. The sequenced material came from blood. The TCR was taken from a woman in her thirties or forties with Graves' hyperthyroidism.

The CDR3, as DNA: TGTGCCTGGAGTTTAGCGGGGCCGACCTCCTACGAGCAGTACTTC. Protein sequence: CAWSLAGPTSYEQYF. The chain carries TRBV30 and TRBJ2-7; TRBD2 agrees at 8 bases. Germline V gene data show CDR1 as GTSNPN and CDR2 as SVGIG (reference sequence). The CDR3 spans 15 residues. After removal of 2 bases from V and 0 bases from J, the junction contained 6 bases not matched to a gene.